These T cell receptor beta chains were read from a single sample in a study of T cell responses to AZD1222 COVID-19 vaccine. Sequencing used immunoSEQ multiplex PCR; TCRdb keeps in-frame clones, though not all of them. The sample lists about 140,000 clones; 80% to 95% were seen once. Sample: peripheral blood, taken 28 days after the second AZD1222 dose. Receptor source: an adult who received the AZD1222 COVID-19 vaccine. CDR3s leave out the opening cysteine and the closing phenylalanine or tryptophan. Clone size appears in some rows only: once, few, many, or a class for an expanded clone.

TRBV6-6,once,ASSYVRTIDEQY
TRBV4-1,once,ASSQETGVATEAF
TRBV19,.,ASSQTRTAYEQY
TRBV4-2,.,ASSQPTDRDGSPLH
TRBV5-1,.,ASSLAAMPVIYEQY
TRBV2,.,ASSEGSVMQF
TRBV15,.,ATSRARGDNEKLF
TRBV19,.,ASSRDRLSGNTIY
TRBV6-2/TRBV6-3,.,ASSYLALTPGDEQY
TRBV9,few,ASSVDGGAPGEQF
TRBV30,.,AWMGTSGTIYEQY
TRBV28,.,ASRERGGYT
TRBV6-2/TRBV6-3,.,ASSTRGFLVEQF
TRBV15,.,ATSRGGTSKNIQY
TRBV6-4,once,ASSLGDTQY
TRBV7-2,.,ASSFVTSQETQY
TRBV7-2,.,ASSSHARGVGSGNTIY
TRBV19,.,ASSIAGTGKIGELF
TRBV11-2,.,ASSVGLQETQY
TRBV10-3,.,AIGSGTPGTEAF